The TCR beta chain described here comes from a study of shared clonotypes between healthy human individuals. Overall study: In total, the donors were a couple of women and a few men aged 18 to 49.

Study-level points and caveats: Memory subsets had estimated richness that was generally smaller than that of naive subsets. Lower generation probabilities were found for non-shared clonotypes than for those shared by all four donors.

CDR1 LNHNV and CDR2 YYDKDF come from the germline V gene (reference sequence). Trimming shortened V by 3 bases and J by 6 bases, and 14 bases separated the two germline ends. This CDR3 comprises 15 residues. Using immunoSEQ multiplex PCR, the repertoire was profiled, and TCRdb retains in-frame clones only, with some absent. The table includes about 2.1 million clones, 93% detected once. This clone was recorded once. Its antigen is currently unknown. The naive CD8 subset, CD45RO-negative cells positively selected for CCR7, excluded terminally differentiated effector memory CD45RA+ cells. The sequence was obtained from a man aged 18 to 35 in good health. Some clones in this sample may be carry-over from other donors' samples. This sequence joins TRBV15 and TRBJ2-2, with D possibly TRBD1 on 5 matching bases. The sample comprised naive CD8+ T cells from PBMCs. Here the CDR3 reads CATSSRQRYPGELFF. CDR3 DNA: TGTGCCACCAGCAGCCGACAGAGGTATCCCGGGGAGCTGTTTTTT.